This is a list of T cell receptor beta chains from one sample in a study of tumor-infiltrating lymphocytes in localized non-small cell lung cancer. Here immunoSEQ multiplex PCR was the method, and the copy in TCRdb shows in-frame clones only, minus some. The sample lists around 23,000 clones, roughly 73% seen once, with around 6% in the top ten. The sequencing input was lung tumor tissue. The receptors come from a human donor with non-small cell lung cancer. The CDR3 runs from the conserved cysteine through the conserved F or W.

V: TRBV6-5; J: TRBJ1-6; CDR3: CASSPIGSPLHF
V: TRBV7-9; J: TRBJ2-6; CDR3: CASDPYRGPPGANVLTF
V: TRBV6-6; J: TRBJ2-5; CDR3: CASSGTSGALQETQYF
V: TRBV10-3; J: TRBJ2-5; CDR3: CAIRPGATQETQYF
V: TRBV7-9; J: TRBJ1-5; CDR3: CASSQGVSQPQHF
V: TRBV12-5; J: TRBJ2-3; CDR3: CASGLGQGLRTSTDTQYF
V: TRBV7-2; J: TRBJ2-7; CDR3: CASSTSGGPSYEQYF
V: TRBV9; J: TRBJ1-2; CDR3: CASSDRMTGPYGYTF
V: TRBV7-8; J: TRBJ1-6; CDR3: CASRQGRNNSPLHF
V: TRBV19; J: TRBJ1-3; CDR3: CASGDTGGNTIYF
V: TRBV11-3; J: TRBJ2-1; CDR3: CASSFGTGGYNEQFF
V: TRBV6-5; J: TRBJ2-2; CDR3: CASSYSWSTGTGELFF
V: TRBV7-2; J: TRBJ1-1; CDR3: CASRLGNPNTEAFF
V: TRBV29-1; J: TRBJ1-1; CDR3: CSVYQREAFF
V: TRBV25-1; J: TRBJ1-2; CDR3: CASEDKGLPYGYTF
V: TRBV18; J: TRBJ2-2; CDR3: CASSSPAGGTGELFF
V: TRBV29-1; J: TRBJ2-7; CDR3: CSGATDPYEQYF
V: TRBV7-9; J: TRBJ2-1; CDR3: CASSLGRVGNEQFF
V: TRBV25-1; J: TRBJ1-5; CDR3: CASSADRGTGNQPQHF
V: TRBV6-6; J: TRBJ1-1; CDR3: CASSYGFDIPNTEAFF
V: TRBV6-1; J: TRBJ1-1; CDR3: CASSEALQGRAFF
V: TRBV19; J: TRBJ1-1; CDR3: CASSPTGYTEAFF
V: TRBV18; J: TRBJ2-4; CDR3: CASSPLSGAGNIQYF
V: TRBV7-3; J: TRBJ2-3; CDR3: CASSLGGGAVDTQYF
V: TRBV9; J: TRBJ1-1; CDR3: CASSKGQTNTEAFF
V: TRBV14; J: TRBJ2-1; CDR3: CASSHPTVLNEQFF
V: TRBV5-1; J: TRBJ1-2; CDR3: CASSLAGVYGYTF
V: TRBV29-1; J: TRBJ1-5; CDR3: CSVAVWGNQPQHF
V: TRBV5-5; J: TRBJ2-1; CDR3: CASSSGRLNSEQFF
V: TRBV29-1; J: TRBJ1-1; CDR3: CSGTGAGTEAFF
V: TRBV18; J: TRBJ2-3; CDR3: CASSQTSTDTQYF
V: TRBV29-1; J: TRBJ2-5; CDR3: CSVGERETQYF
V: TRBV29-1; J: TRBJ2-7; CDR3: CSVEDRRTYEQYF
V: TRBV7-9; J: TRBJ1-4; CDR3: CASSDYMAQGNEKLFF
V: TRBV5-1; J: TRBJ1-1; CDR3: CASSPGQGRDTEAFF
V: TRBV5-8; J: TRBJ1-5; CDR3: CASSLAQGNQPQHF
V: TRBV4-3; J: TRBJ1-2; CDR3: CASSQDEGTFYGYTF
V: TRBV30; J: TRBJ2-2; CDR3: CAWSVRRFDWSNTGELFF
V: TRBV11-1; J: TRBJ2-2; CDR3: CASSSPISGEGLWTGELFF
V: TRBV25-1; J: TRBJ1-6; CDR3: CASSGSDRTGAMNSPLHF
V: TRBV4-3; J: TRBJ1-6; CDR3: CASSQDGAGNSPLHF
V: TRBV5-1; J: TRBJ2-7; CDR3: CASSPPGTYEQYF
V: TRBV30; J: TRBJ1-6; CDR3: CAVDSGTGVSPLHF
V: TRBV18; J: TRBJ1-5; CDR3: CASSPGTGSNQPQHF
V: TRBV5-1; J: TRBJ2-3; CDR3: CASTGSSTDTQYF
V: TRBV10-3; J: TRBJ2-7; CDR3: CAIIGPESYEQYF
V: TRBV4-3; J: TRBJ1-3; CDR3: CASSQVEGAGNTIYF
V: TRBV29-1; J: TRBJ2-1; CDR3: CSVVGLAGAGSYNEQFF
V: TRBV10-3; J: TRBJ1-2; CDR3: CAISSDRDGYGYTF
V: TRBV4-3; J: TRBJ1-1; CDR3: CASSHRTGRNTEAFF
V: TRBV9; J: TRBJ2-1; CDR3: CACAPSGEGGEQFF
V: TRBV5-6; J: TRBJ2-7; CDR3: CASSRDGVMGEQYF
V: TRBV2; J: TRBJ2-1; CDR3: CASSGGRSGEQFF
V: TRBV19; J: TRBJ1-2; CDR3: CASTTSGGGVGGYTF
V: TRBV11-2; J: TRBJ1-1; CDR3: CASSLGRWNTEAFF
V: TRBV25-1; J: TRBJ1-4; CDR3: CASTKASGATNEKLFF
V: TRBV9; J: TRBJ1-2; CDR3: CASSVEGSGAYGYTF
V: TRBV7-6; J: TRBJ1-2; CDR3: CASSPGASDGYTF
V: TRBV2; J: TRBJ1-4; CDR3: CASKWQGKSNEKLFF